The clone carrying this T cell receptor beta chain came up once. These data originate in a study of blood T cell repertoires in COVID-19. CDR1 and CDR2 from the germline V gene are MNHEY and SVGAGI. Trimming removed 5 bases at V and 2 bases at J, with 13 bases between. The CDR3 covers 15 residues. Sequencing used immunoSEQ multiplex PCR; TCRdb keeps in-frame clones, though not all of them. The table lists over 40,000 clones, 80% to 90% of them singletons. This receptor was obtained from a woman of 80 years or more with acute or convalescent COVID-19. The V call is TRBV6-5, the J call TRBJ1-5; D possibly corresponds to TRBD1 (5 bases). Sequenced sample: peripheral blood. The CDR3, as DNA: TGTGCCAGCAGTCTTAGCAGGGAAGGCAATCAGCCCCAGCATTTT. This codes for CASSLSREGNQPQHF.